The 21 T cell receptor beta chains in this list originate from one sample, sequenced in a study of T cell changes during pregnancy in multiple sclerosis. Sequencing used immunoSEQ multiplex PCR; TCRdb keeps in-frame clones, though not all of them. Of about 36,000 clones in the sample, around 91% were seen once. Sequenced here: CD8+ T cells from peripheral blood mononuclear cells, sampled in the third trimester of pregnancy. Every receptor here comes from a female donor with multiple sclerosis, enrolled in a pregnancy study.

The chain carries TRBV7-8 and TRBJ2-7; TRBD1 might be the D (6 bases). The V end lost 1 base, the J end lost 2 bases, and 18 bases lay between the germline ends. In germline, CDR1 is SGHVS, CDR2 FQNEAQ. CDR3 length: 17 amino acids. The CDR3 nucleotides are TGTGCCAGCAGCTTAGATCGATCGACAGGCCCTACCTACGAGCAGTACTTC. It yields the protein CASSLDRSTGPTYEQYF. The full variable domain, its missing parts supplied by reference TRBV7-8 and TRBJ2-7, is GAGVSQSPRYKVAKRGQDVALRCDPISGHVSLFWYQQALGQGPEFLTYFQNEAQLDKSGLPSDRFFAERPEGSVSTLKIQRTQQEDSAVYLCASSLDRSTGPTYEQYFGPGTRLTVT.

This rearrangement joins TRBV6-1 to TRBJ2-1, with a possible D match to TRBD1 (6 bases). There are 13 residues in the CDR3. The V gene's germline CDR1 is MNHNS and CDR2 SASEGT. With 8 bases removed from V and 10 bases from J, the gap between germline ends came to 18 bases. CDR3 amino acids: CASPGTKIWEQFF. The CDR3 region has the DNA TGTGCCAGCCCCGGGACAAAAATCTGGGAGCAGTTCTTC.

The rearrangement links TRBV4-3 to TRBJ2-1, with D perhaps matching TRBD2 (6 bases). CDR1 is LGHNA, CDR2 YSLEER, per germline. Trimming took 0 bases from V and 3 from J, leaving 12 bases between them. The CDR3 has 16 residues. Here the CDR3 DNA reads TGCGCCAGCAGCCAAGATCGGGGGAGCGGCTACAATGAGCAGTTCTTC. This encodes CASSQDRGSGYNEQFF.

The V call is TRBV27, the J call TRBJ2-3; 8 positions agree with TRBD2. The J segment lost 2 bases and the V segment lost 0 bases, leaving 4 bases of the junction unmatched. There are 16 residues in the CDR3. The V gene's germline CDR1 is MNHEY and CDR2 SMNVEV (reference sequence). DNA for the CDR3: TGTGCCAGCAGTTTATCAGCGGGAGCCTTCACAGATACGCAGTATTTT. Translating gives CASSLSAGAFTDTQYF.

The sample holds one count of this clone. The V and J genes are TRBV19 and TRBJ2-7; 8 bases align to TRBD1. In germline, CDR1 is LNHDA, CDR2 SQIVND (reference sequence). The CDR3 has 14 residues. V lost 2 bases and J lost 6; bases outside the gene matches: 6. DNA of the CDR3: TGTGCCAGTAGTATAACAGGGGGTCCCTCCGAGCAGTACTTC. It specifies CASSITGGPSEQYF.

The CDR3 sequence is CASSIDVWLPGANVLTF. CDR3 bases: TGTGCCAGTAGTATAGATGTCTGGCTTCCTGGGGCCAACGTCCTGACTTTC. The chain links TRBV19 to TRBJ2-6; unclear D gene. The CDR3 has 17 amino acids. Germline-derived CDR1 and CDR2 are LNHDA and SQIVND (reference sequence). Trimming removed 0 bases at V and 2 bases at J, with 11 bases between.

The table lists this clone with a count of one. The chain employs TRBV29-1 and TRBJ1-2; a weak D match, TRBD1 (5 bases). The V gene lost 4 bases and the J gene lost 4 bases, with 22 bases spanning the gap. Germline V gene lookup returns CDR1 SQVTM and CDR2 ANQGSEA. The length of the CDR3 is 16 residues. CDR3 in DNA: TGCAGCGTTGGTGGGGGGACGAACCCAGGGCGCTATGGCTACACCTTC. It translates to CSVGGGTNPGRYGYTF.

The chain joins TRBV7-8 to TRBJ1-2; maybe TRBD1 (5 bases). Per germline, CDR1 SGHVS and CDR2 FQNEAQ. The CDR3 has 16 residues. V was shortened by 1 base and J by 3 bases, with 15 bases between the two germline ends. Written as DNA, the CDR3 is TGTGCCAGCAGCTTAGACCGGGCGGGGGGGGACTATGGCTACACCTTC. Translation gives CASSLDRAGGDYGYTF.

The rearrangement uses TRBV10-2 and TRBJ2-3, with 16 bases matching TRBD2. CDR3 length: 16 amino acids. The V segment lost 6 bases and the J segment 5 bases; nucleotides outside the gene matches: 5. CDR1 and CDR2 from the germline V gene are WSHSY and SAAADI. DNA for the CDR3: TGCGCCAGCAGGAAGGGGACTAGCGGGAGGGTAGATACGCAGTATTTT. Its protein is CASRKGTSGRVDTQYF.

V usage is TRBV7-9 and J usage is TRBJ2-5; D not certain. The CDR3 loop spans 16 amino acids. Germline CDR1 SEHNR, CDR2 FQNEAQ (reference sequence). Trimming cost V 5 bases and J 2 bases, with 18 bases left between them. CDR3 loop: CASSRLETTIQETQYF. As DNA, the CDR3 is TGTGCCAGCAGCCGCCTGGAGACCACGATACAAGAGACCCAGTACTTC.

The chain is built from TRBV4-2 and TRBJ2-5, with D maybe TRBD1 (6 bases). V shed 0 bases and J shed 6 bases, with 11 bases lying between them. Germline CDR1 reads LGHNA; CDR2 reads YNFKEQ. The CDR3 runs 14 residues. CDR3 loop: CASSQETGSKTQYF. DNA for the CDR3: TGTGCCAGCAGCCAAGAAACAGGGTCGAAGACCCAGTACTTC.

This clone has a single count. The rearrangement links TRBV19 to TRBJ2-1, with 10 nucleotides matching TRBD2. V lost 7 bases, J lost 0 bases, and 3 bases stayed unmatched. CDR3 length: 15 amino acids. CDR1 LNHDA and CDR2 SQIVND come from the germline V gene (reference sequence). CDR3 amino acids: CASTPSGSSYNEQFF. The CDR3 DNA sequence: TGTGCCAGTACTCCTAGCGGGAGCTCCTACAATGAGCAGTTCTTC.

The rearrangement uses TRBV4-3 and TRBJ2-1; 9 bases line up with TRBD1. The CDR3 is 15 residues long. Germline lookup yields CDR1 LGHNA and CDR2 YSLEER. V shed 4 bases and J 7 bases; nucleotides not matched to a gene: 8. The CDR3 DNA reads TGCGCCAGCAGCCGCGGGACAGGGAAGAGAAATGAGCAGTTCTTC. It encodes CASSRGTGKRNEQFF.

This clone has a count of ten or more. The chain recombines TRBV6-1 with TRBJ2-3, with D maybe TRBD1 (6 bases). Trimming stripped 6 bases from V and 1 base from J, with 14 bases between. The germline V gene encodes CDR1 MNHNS and CDR2 SASEGT. The length of the CDR3 is 15 residues. The CDR3 region is CASSIATGGTDTQYF. The DNA of the CDR3 is TGTGCCAGCAGCATCGCGACAGGTGGCACAGATACGCAGTATTTT.

In DNA form, the CDR3 reads TGTGCCAGCAGTCAACCGGGACTCCCACACTACGAGCAGTACTTC. This codes for CASSQPGLPHYEQYF. This sequence joins TRBV6-6 and TRBJ2-7; TRBD2 might be the D (6 bases). The CDR3 length is 15 residues. The V end was cut by 5 bases, the J end by 3 bases, with 17 bases between. Germline loops: CDR1 MNHNY, CDR2 SVGAGI (reference sequence).

The chain carries TRBV7-6 and TRBJ2-2, with 7 bases matching TRBD2. Germline CDR1 is SGHVS and CDR2 is FNYEAQ. The J segment lost 0 bases and the V segment lost 3 bases, leaving 10 bases of the junction unmatched. CDR3 length: 18 residues. The CDR3 spells CASSLGGYEGSNTGELFF. As DNA, the CDR3 is TGTGCCAGCAGCTTGGGAGGGTACGAGGGTTCGAACACCGGGGAGCTGTTTTTT.

DNA for the CDR3: TGTGCCAGCAGTGAAGGTGGGTTACTAGCGGGAGACAATGAGCAGTTCTTC. Residues: CASSEGGLLAGDNEQFF. The genes are TRBV6-1 and TRBJ2-1; 11 bases agree with TRBD2. Per germline, CDR1 MNHNS and CDR2 SASEGT. This CDR3 contains 17 residues. The V and J ends lost 1 base and 5 bases, in that order; junction bases with no gene match: 7.

The rearrangement joins TRBV9 to TRBJ2-5; TRBD2 is a possible D gene (6 bases). Germline V gene sequence: CDR1 SGDLS, CDR2 YYNGEE. Trimming took off 0 bases at V and 5 bases at J, with 14 bases between the two ends. This CDR3 is 15 amino acids long. CDR3 sequence: CASSVDGVEGETQYF. The CDR3 DNA follows: TGTGCCAGCAGCGTAGACGGGGTGGAGGGGGAGACCCAGTACTTC.

The gene calls are TRBV19 and TRBJ2-5, with D possibly TRBD2 on 5 matching bases. The CDR3 length is 14 residues. Trimming pared 0 bases from V and 5 bases from J, leaving 10 bases between. The germline V gene has CDR1 LNHDA and CDR2 SQIVND (reference sequence). CDR3 region: CASSIDTRPETQYF. The CDR3 DNA follows: TGTGCCAGTAGTATAGACACTAGACCGGAGACCCAGTACTTC.

The chain joins TRBV5-1 to TRBJ2-7; 8 positions match TRBD1. CDR1 and CDR2 (germline): SGHRS, YFSETQ. V was pared by 1 base and J by 6 bases, with 6 bases of the junction left unmatched. This CDR3 has 14 amino acids. The CDR3 protein is CASSLSTGGGEQYF. CDR3 nucleotides: TGCGCCAGCAGCTTGAGCACAGGGGGAGGCGAGCAGTACTTC.

This chain uses TRBV9 with TRBJ2-3; D possibly corresponds to TRBD2 (6 bases). V shed 4 bases and J shed 3 bases, with 27 bases lying between them. CDR1 SGDLS and CDR2 YYNGEE come from the germline V gene. This CDR3 comprises 19 residues. CDR3 bases: TGTGCCAGCAGCACACCCGATCCTGGGGACTTAAGAGGGACAGATACGCAGTATTTT. This translates into CASSTPDPGDLRGTDTQYF.